A selection of T cell receptor beta chains follows, all from one sample in a study of STAT5B mutations in CD4+ large granular lymphocyte leukemia. Using immunoSEQ multiplex PCR, the repertoire was profiled, and TCRdb retains in-frame clones only, with some absent. The repertoire holds around 8,900 clones, over 85% seen once, with approximately 51% in the top ten. Sequenced sample: PBMCs. The source of these receptors is a woman in her sixties or seventies with CD4+ T-cell large granular lymphocyte leukemia. CDR3s include the opening cysteine and the closing phenylalanine or tryptophan. D genes are given only for firm matches. Not every row has a clone size; where given, it reads once, few, many or a size class.

>-|TRBJ2-3|-|TRBV5-4
CASSLTVNPSTDTQYF
TGTGCCAGCAGTTTAACGGTAAACCCTAGCACAGATACGCAGTATTTT
>-|TRBJ1-1|-|TRBV5-1
CASSSRESSTEAFF
TGCGCCAGCAGCTCCAGGGAGTCAAGCACTGAAGCTTTCTTT
>-|TRBJ2-7|TRBD1|TRBV7-3
CASSLGQGLEQYF
TGTGCCAGCAGCTTAGGACAGGGGCTCGAGCAGTACTTC
>-|TRBJ2-1|-|TRBV7-2
CASSPRGGYNNEQFF
TGTGCCAGCAGCCCGAGGGGGGGCTACAACAATGAGCAGTTCTTC
>once|TRBJ1-2|TRBD1|TRBV18
CASSPLTGVGYTF
TGTGCCAGCTCACCACTTACAGGGGTCGGCTACACCTTC
>-|TRBJ2-5|TRBD2|TRBV28
CASRTAGAGETQYF
TGTGCCAGCAGGACAGCGGGGGCAGGGGAGACCCAGTACTTC
>-|TRBJ2-2|TRBD1|TRBV7-2
CASSFQGAGTGELFF
TGTGCCAGCAGCTTCCAGGGGGCGGGCACCGGGGAGCTGTTTTTT
>-|TRBJ2-1|-|TRBV10-3
CAIRTPGNNEQFF
TGTGCCATCAGGACCCCGGGTAACAATGAGCAGTTCTTC
>-|TRBJ1-3|TRBD1|TRBV5-1
CASSPGTGSGNTIYF
TGCGCCAGCAGCCCTGGGACAGGGTCTGGAAACACCATATATTTT
>-|TRBJ1-1|-|TRBV6-1
CASTLLNTEAFF
TGTGCCAGCACTCTCCTCAACACTGAAGCTTTCTTT